The 2 T cell receptor beta chains below were found in one sample sequenced in a study of cytomegalovirus exposure and HLA in healthy donors. Researchers ran the PCR with 60 Vbeta and 13 Jbeta primers. TCRdb's table, derived via immunoSEQ multiplex PCR, lists solely in-frame clones and lacks some. This table has 150,000 to 190,000 clones, roughly 85% appearing once. The sequenced sample was PBMCs. The source is a woman aged 18-29 years in good health and CMV-seronegative.

This chain links TRBV2 with TRBJ1-1, with 7 bases fitting TRBD1. CDR3 size: 15 residues. V was pared by 6 bases and J by 1 base, with 8 bases of the junction left unmatched. Germline loops: CDR1 SNHLY, CDR2 FYNNEI. In DNA, the CDR3 is TGTGCCAGCAGGGGATGGGACAGAAAGAACACTGAAGCTTTCTTT. It translates to CASRGWDRKNTEAFF.

The chain has TRBV28 and TRBJ2-1, with 9 bases aligning to TRBD2. Germline V gene data show CDR1 as MDHEN and CDR2 as SYDVKM. V shed 4 bases and J 0 bases; nucleotides not matched to a gene: 10. The CDR3 is 18 residues long. The CDR3 DNA reads TGTGCCAGCAGTTCATCCGAGACTAGCGGAAACTCCTACAATGAGCAGTTCTTC. Protein sequence: CASSSSETSGNSYNEQFF.